The 23 T cell receptor beta chains below were found in one sample sequenced in a study of blood T cell repertoires in COVID-19 (dated by TCRdb to 2018 to 2020). Libraries were prepared through the immunoSEQ multiplex PCR assay. Drawn from immuneACCESS, this table holds only the in-frame rearrangements with V and J called that TCRdb kept. Clones are partly lost; checked studies trace under half to an unresolved V gene and leave the rest unexplained. The sample table shows some 130,000 clones, and more than 75% are seen once. Approximately 5% of the sample goes to the ten largest clones. Sequencing was carried out using peripheral blood. These TCRs come from a man aged 60 to 69 with COVID-19, enrolled during active disease.

The J gene is TRBJ1-5, the V gene TRBV16, with TRBD1 identical over 7 bases. CDR1 and CDR2 from the germline V gene are KGHSY and FQNENV. This CDR3 is 14 amino acids long. J was trimmed by 5 bases and V by 4 bases; bases with no gene match: 5. CDR3 loop: CASSPTGSYQPQHF. Here the CDR3 DNA reads TGTGCCAGCAGCCCGACAGGGTCCTATCAGCCCCAGCATTTT. Full variable domain (remainder filled in from reference TRBV16 and TRBJ1-5): GEEVAQTPKHLVRGEGQKAKLYCAPIKGHSYVFWYQQVLKNEFKFLISFQNENVFDETGMPKERFSAKCLPNSPCSLEIQATKLEDSAVYFCASSPTGSYQPQHFGDGTRLSIL.

The genes are TRBV6-5 and TRBJ2-7, with 7 bases that match TRBD2. With V trimmed by 7 bases and J by 0 bases, 6 bases remained unmatched. Germline values: CDR1 MNHEY, CDR2 SVGAGI. CDR3 length: 14 amino acids. CDR3 amino acids: CASTPSGTSYEQYF. The CDR3 DNA reads as TGTGCCAGCACCCCTAGCGGTACCTCCTACGAGCAGTACTTC.

The V call is TRBV18, the J call TRBJ2-3; 7 bases agree with TRBD2. The CDR3 length is 16 residues. The germline CDR1 and CDR2 sequences are KGHSH and LQKENI. V shed 1 base and J 0 bases; nucleotides not matched to a gene: 4. DNA for the CDR3: TGTGCCAGCTCACCACAAAGCGGGACCAGCACAGATACGCAGTATTTT. This sequence encodes CASSPQSGTSTDTQYF.

J is TRBJ1-1 and V is TRBV19, with a weak D call TRBD1 (5 bases). V dropped 7 bases and J dropped 3 bases, with 18 bases sitting between them. The CDR3 has 15 amino acids. Per germline, CDR1 LNHDA and CDR2 SQIVND (reference sequence). The DNA of the CDR3 is TGTGCCAGTATGGGATGGGGGGGGAAGGACACTGAAGCTTTCTTT. Residues: CASMGWGGKDTEAFF.

The count of this clone is one. This chain links TRBV7-3 with TRBJ2-3; 9 bases align to TRBD2. CDR1 is SGHTA, CDR2 FQGTGA, per germline. V was clipped by 2 bases and J by 4 bases; unmatched bases: 4. The CDR3 is 15 amino acids. For the CDR3, the DNA is TGTGCCAGCAGCTTAGGCGGGAGGGCCGCAGATACGCAGTATTTT. Translating it yields CASSLGGRAADTQYF. Complete variable domain (other parts from reference TRBV7-3 and TRBJ2-3): GAGVSQTPSNKVTEKGKYVELRCDPISGHTALYWYRQSLGQGPEFLIYFQGTGAADDSGLPNDRFFAVRPEGSVSTLKIQRTERGDSAVYLCASSLGGRAADTQYFGPGTRLTVL.

The chain has TRBV7-9 and TRBJ2-1, with TRBD1 matching 7 bases. Germline CDR1 and CDR2: SEHNR and FQNEAQ (reference sequence). The CDR3 sequence is 15 residues long. Trimming took 4 bases from V and 3 from J; bases not matched to a gene: 6. CDR3 DNA: TGTGCCAGCAGCTCGCCCGCAGGGGGCTACAATGAGCAGTTCTTC. It codes for CASSSPAGGYNEQFF.

This chain links TRBV27 with TRBJ1-5; D not resolved. Germline CDR1 and CDR2: MNHEY and SMNVEV (reference sequence). Trimming took 2 bases from V and 10 from J, leaving 12 bases between them. The CDR3 runs to 13 residues. The CDR3 sequence is CASSLVSGKPQHF. As DNA, the CDR3 is TGTGCCAGCAGTTTAGTCTCCGGGAAACCCCAGCATTTT.

The chain links TRBV10-3 to TRBJ1-1, with D hard to call. Trimming left V 2 bases short and J 8 bases short, with 9 bases between. Germline loops: CDR1 ENHRY, CDR2 SYGVKD. The length of the CDR3 is 12 residues. Here the CDR3 reads CAISEIGAEAFF. The DNA of the CDR3 is TGTGCCATCAGTGAGATCGGTGCGGAAGCTTTCTTT.

J is TRBJ2-7 and V is TRBV12-5, with a tentative D call TRBD1 (5 bases). CDR3 size: 14 residues. The germline CDR1 and CDR2 sequences are LGHNT and FRNRAP. With 4 bases removed from V and 3 bases from J, the gap between germline ends came to 13 bases. The CDR3 reads CASGSRQPNYEQYF. The CDR3 DNA follows: TGTGCTAGTGGTTCGCGACAGCCCAACTACGAGCAGTACTTC.

The V gene is TRBV7-9, the J gene TRBJ2-1, with TRBD2 matching 10 bases. V was clipped by 5 bases and J by 3 bases; unmatched bases: 4. This CDR3 is built from 15 residues. The germline CDR1 and CDR2 sequences are SEHNR and FQNEAQ (reference sequence). The CDR3 bases are TGTGCCAGCAGCAGGGGACTAGCGTTCTACAATGAGCAGTTCTTC. It encodes CASSRGLAFYNEQFF.

The J gene is TRBJ1-2, the V gene TRBV6-5, with 7 nucleotides matching TRBD1. The CDR3 runs to 14 residues. Germline V gives CDR1 MNHEY, CDR2 SVGAGI. The V gene end was trimmed by 5 bases and the J gene end by 2 bases; junction bases not matched to a gene: 5. The CDR3 DNA reads as TGTGCCAGCAGTCGACAGGGAAGGAACTATGGCTACACCTTC. Translated: CASSRQGRNYGYTF.

The CDR3 DNA follows: TGTGCCAGCAGTTTGTTTCTTGGAAACACCATATATTTT. Protein product: CASSLFLGNTIYF. This chain joins TRBV12-3 or TRBV12-4 and TRBJ1-3; D ambiguous. The germline V and J ends were trimmed by 3 bases and 3 bases, with 6 bases remaining between them. The CDR3 is 13 residues long.

J is TRBJ2-6 and V is TRBV19; 9 nucleotides align to TRBD1. Germline V lookup: CDR1 LNHDA, CDR2 SQIVND (reference sequence). This CDR3 contains 16 residues. The trim removed 6 bases at V and 4 bases at J, leaving 7 bases unmatched. CDR3: CASSSGQGLGANVLTF. In DNA, the CDR3 is TGTGCCAGTAGCTCGGGACAGGGTCTGGGGGCCAACGTCCTGACTTTC.

The rearrangement links TRBV24-1 to TRBJ2-7, with D possibly matching TRBD1 (5 bases). Germline V gene sequence: CDR1 KGHDR, CDR2 SFDVKD. V was cut by 3 bases and J by 2 bases, with 13 bases left in between. The CDR3 is 15 residues long. The CDR3 is CATSDPTTDPYEQYF. CDR3 nucleotide sequence: TGTGCCACCAGTGATCCGACGACAGATCCCTACGAGCAGTACTTC.

This chain links TRBV5-4 with TRBJ2-7; possible D gene TRBD2, 6 bases. Germline V gives CDR1 SGHNT, CDR2 YYREEE (reference sequence). The CDR3 length is 14 residues. V was cut by 0 bases and J by 5 bases, with 12 bases left in between. The CDR3: CASSLGLEVNEQYF. In DNA form, the CDR3 reads TGTGCCAGCAGCTTGGGACTAGAGGTTAACGAGCAGTACTTC.

The V and J genes are TRBV29-1 and TRBJ2-7; TRBD1 agrees at 10 bases. The CDR3 covers 14 residues. CDR1 SQVTM and CDR2 ANQGSEA come from the germline V gene. V lost 6 bases and J lost 3; bases outside the gene matches: 8. The CDR3 nucleotides are TGCAGCGTCCAGACAGGGGGCCTTGGCTACGAGCAGTACTTC. Translation gives CSVQTGGLGYEQYF.

CDR3 protein: CSASGDGTGIATNEKLFF. CDR3 bases: TGCAGTGCTAGTGGGGACGGGACAGGCATAGCAACTAATGAAAAACTGTTTTTT. This chain connects TRBV20-1 to TRBJ1-4, with TRBD1 matching 8 bases. This CDR3 has 18 residues. The trim removed 3 bases at V and 0 bases at J, leaving 12 bases unmatched. Germline loops: CDR1 DFQATT, CDR2 SNEGSKA (reference sequence).

V gene TRBV18 combines with J gene TRBJ1-2; 8 nucleotides agree with TRBD1. The CDR3 sequence is 14 residues long. The germline CDR1 and CDR2 sequences are KGHSH and LQKENI. The V gene end was trimmed by 3 bases and the J gene end by 2 bases; junction bases not matched to a gene: 2. CDR3 DNA sequence: TGTGCCAGCTCACCCTGGGACAGGAACTATGGCTACACCTTC. Amino acids: CASSPWDRNYGYTF.

The rearrangement joins TRBV27 to TRBJ2-3; 9 bases map to TRBD1. V lost 8 bases, J lost 5 bases, and 17 bases stayed unmatched. This CDR3 has 17 residues. Germline assignment: CDR1 MNHEY and CDR2 SMNVEV (reference sequence). CDR3 in DNA: TGTGCCAGCCCCCCCTACCCGGGACAGGGAGTCAAAGATACGCAGTATTTT. This gives the protein CASPPYPGQGVKDTQYF.

The chain is built from TRBV11-3 and TRBJ2-1; 9 bases map to TRBD2. CDR1 SGHNT and CDR2 YENEEA come from the germline V gene. The CDR3 consists of 15 residues. J lost 4 bases, V lost 3 bases, and 4 bases had no gene match. DNA for the CDR3: TGTGCCAGCAGCTTGTATAGCGGGAGTTACAATGAGCAGTTCTTC. The encoded protein is CASSLYSGSYNEQFF.

This clone is a singleton in its sample. The chain couples TRBV30 to TRBJ2-7; 10 positions match TRBD2. CDR1 is GTSNPN, CDR2 SVGIG, per germline (reference sequence). Losses at the gene ends were 1 base for V and 5 bases for J; bases not matched to a gene: 5. This CDR3 region has 14 residues. The CDR3 is CAWSGLAGPDEQYF. Written as DNA, the CDR3 is TGTGCCTGGAGTGGACTAGCGGGTCCGGACGAGCAGTACTTC.

This clone turned up a few times. The J gene is TRBJ2-7, the V gene TRBV2, with D unclear. The CDR3 loop spans 14 amino acids. Germline V gene data show CDR1 as SNHLY and CDR2 as FYNNEI. Trimming removed 2 bases from V and 5 bases from J, with 13 bases in between. CDR3: CASSELQAPNEQYF. The CDR3 DNA reads TGTGCCAGCAGTGAACTGCAGGCTCCCAACGAGCAGTACTTC.

The chain recombines TRBV9 with TRBJ2-5; weak D call: TRBD2 (5 bases). The length of the CDR3 is 14 residues. CDR1 is SGDLS, CDR2 YYNGEE, per germline. The V end was cut by 0 bases, the J end by 5 bases, with 11 bases between. CDR3 nucleotides: TGTGCCAGCAGCGTAGCCGGGATGGAGGAGACCCAGTACTTC. This sequence encodes CASSVAGMEETQYF.